This TCR beta chain originates from a study of OX40 agonist ivuxolimab in advanced cancers. Trimming took off 5 bases at V and 7 bases at J, with 18 bases between the two ends. Germline loops: CDR1 LNHDA, CDR2 SQIVND (reference sequence). This CDR3 is 14 amino acids long. Method: immunoSEQ multiplex PCR; TCRdb's copy keeps in-frame clones and lacks some. Here the sample spans approximately 110,000 clones, around 92% being singletons. The clonotype originates from an adult with an advanced solid tumor such as melanoma, head and neck, liver or kidney cancer. Sample: CD4+ or CD8+ T cells sorted from blood, taken in a trial of the OX40 agonist ivuxolimab. The chain carries TRBV19 and TRBJ2-7, with TRBD2 as a possible D gene (6 bases). The CDR3 spells CASSPGLPQDEQYF. CDR3 sequence (DNA): TGTGCCAGTAGTCCCGGACTACCCCAGGATGAGCAGTACTTC.